This T cell receptor beta chain was identified during a study of beta chain features in type 1 diabetes. Study-wide results and caveats: Shorter templates may be favored by PCR, equally so in patients and controls.

Cell sorting via CD45RO/CCR7/CD25/CD127/CD95/CD27 was performed to obtain CD4+ naive, central memory, regulatory and stem cell-like memory cells. For this clone: Its matching antigen is unknown.

Expressed TCRB transcripts were sequenced after all isolated RNA was converted to cDNA. The repertoire was sequenced with immunoSEQ multiplex PCR; TCRdb's copy has only in-frame clones and lacks some. This sample has about 140,000 clones, with 8.5% to 12% found just once. The sequenced material came from naive CD4+ T cells from blood. This receptor was obtained from a man younger than 30 in good health.

The CDR3 region has the DNA TGTGCCAGTAGTATGGGGCCCGCTAACTATGGCTACACCTTC. It specifies CASSMGPANYGYTF. The chain recombines TRBV19 with TRBJ1-2; D is possibly TRBD1 (5 bases). Trimming removed 3 bases at V and 0 bases at J, with 8 bases between. Germline V gives CDR1 LNHDA, CDR2 SQIVND (reference sequence). The CDR3 extends over 14 amino acids.